This T cell receptor beta chain came from a study of cytomegalovirus exposure and HLA in healthy donors. The CDR3 runs 11 residues. The germline CDR1 and CDR2 sequences are MGHRA and YSYEKL. V was cut by 1 base and J by 7 bases, with 4 bases left in between. Whole-study results and caveats: The classifier was said to identify cytomegalovirus status with high specificity and sensitivity. The authors reported that TCR beta sequences could predict HLA-A and HLA-B alleles. These predictions were accurate for most subjects in the first cohort. Within an earlier analysis, most TCR beta V segments proved productive either about 90% or about 30% of the time.

Details on this clone: The antigen is unknown.

Researchers ran the PCR with 60 Vbeta and 13 Jbeta primers. Profiling relied on immunoSEQ multiplex PCR, and the TCRdb table lists in-frame clones only, not all of them. The profile covers over 150,000 clones, with roughly 70% appearing a single time and under 5.5% taken by the ten largest. The chain carries TRBV4-1 and TRBJ1-2; D is ambiguous. The receptor comes from a woman aged 18-30 years in good health and CMV-seropositive. The sequenced sample was PBMCs. CDR3 residues: CASSQGSGYTF. The CDR3 nucleotides are TGCGCCAGCAGCCAAGGGAGTGGCTACACCTTC.